Presented here are 2 T cell receptor beta chains from one specimen sequenced in a study of CD8+ T cells in alopecia areata. As the sequencing template, cDNA was produced by extracting RNA and reverse transcribing it. Libraries were prepared by immunoSEQ multiplex PCR; TCRdb keeps only in-frame clonotypes and omits some of them. The sample has over 50,000 clones; roughly half are singletons. Here the sequenced sample was CD8+ T cells sorted from blood, taken at week 0. These receptors originate from a human donor with alopecia areata.

The rearrangement uses TRBV19 and TRBJ1-5, with no clear D. This CDR3 is built from 14 residues. The V end lost 5 bases, the J end lost 6 bases, and 14 bases lay between the germline ends. Germline CDR1 is LNHDA and CDR2 is SQIVND (reference sequence). The CDR3 is CASSLIPTPQPQHF. In DNA, the CDR3 is TGTGCCAGTAGTCTGATACCAACGCCTCAGCCCCAGCATTTT.

V and J are TRBV27 and TRBJ2-2; no definite D call. Germline V lookup: CDR1 MNHEY, CDR2 SMNVEV (reference sequence). The CDR3 has 14 amino acids. V was clipped by 5 bases and J by 9 bases, with 16 bases between them. In DNA, the CDR3 is TGTGCCAGCAGTCACTCACCCCGGGTTCGGGAGCTGTTTTTT. This encodes CASSHSPRVRELFF.